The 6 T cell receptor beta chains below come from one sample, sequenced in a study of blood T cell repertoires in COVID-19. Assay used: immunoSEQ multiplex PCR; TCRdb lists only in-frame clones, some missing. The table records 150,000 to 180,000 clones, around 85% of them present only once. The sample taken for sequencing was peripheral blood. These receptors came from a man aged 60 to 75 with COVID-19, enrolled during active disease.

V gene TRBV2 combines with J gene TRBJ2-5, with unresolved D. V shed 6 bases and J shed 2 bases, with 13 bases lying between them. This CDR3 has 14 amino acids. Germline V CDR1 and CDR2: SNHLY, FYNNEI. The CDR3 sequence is CASRIRLIQETQYF. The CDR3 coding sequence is TGTGCCAGCAGGATCAGACTGATTCAAGAGACCCAGTACTTC.

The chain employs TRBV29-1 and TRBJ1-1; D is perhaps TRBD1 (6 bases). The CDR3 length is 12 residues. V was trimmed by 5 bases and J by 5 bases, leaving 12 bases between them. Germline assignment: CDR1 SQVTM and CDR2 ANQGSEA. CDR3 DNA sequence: TGCAGCGTTCATTCAGGGGATACTGAAGCTTTCTTT. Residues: CSVHSGDTEAFF.

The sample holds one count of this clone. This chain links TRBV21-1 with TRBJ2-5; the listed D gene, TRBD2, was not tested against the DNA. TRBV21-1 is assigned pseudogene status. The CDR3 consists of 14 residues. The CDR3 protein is CASSKGEGRETQYF. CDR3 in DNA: TGTGCCAGCAGCAAAGGAGAGGGTCGAGAGACCCAGTACTTC.

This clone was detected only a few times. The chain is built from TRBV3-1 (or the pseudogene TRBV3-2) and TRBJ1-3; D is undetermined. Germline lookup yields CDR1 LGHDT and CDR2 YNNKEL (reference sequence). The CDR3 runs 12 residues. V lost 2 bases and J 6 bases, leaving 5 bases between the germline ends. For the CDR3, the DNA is TGTGCCAGCAGCCAATTTAAAAACACCATATATTTT. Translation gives CASSQFKNTIYF.

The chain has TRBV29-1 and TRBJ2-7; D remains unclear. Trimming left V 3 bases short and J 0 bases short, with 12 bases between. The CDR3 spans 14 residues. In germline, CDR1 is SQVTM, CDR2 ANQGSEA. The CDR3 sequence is CSVEDQAISYEQYF. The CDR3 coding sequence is TGCAGCGTTGAGGATCAGGCGATCTCCTACGAGCAGTACTTC.

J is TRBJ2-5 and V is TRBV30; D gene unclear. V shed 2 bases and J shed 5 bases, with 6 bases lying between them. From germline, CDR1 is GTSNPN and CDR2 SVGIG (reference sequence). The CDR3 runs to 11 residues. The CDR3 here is CAWSLSETQYF. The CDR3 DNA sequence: TGTGCCTGGAGTCTCTCGGAGACCCAGTACTTC.